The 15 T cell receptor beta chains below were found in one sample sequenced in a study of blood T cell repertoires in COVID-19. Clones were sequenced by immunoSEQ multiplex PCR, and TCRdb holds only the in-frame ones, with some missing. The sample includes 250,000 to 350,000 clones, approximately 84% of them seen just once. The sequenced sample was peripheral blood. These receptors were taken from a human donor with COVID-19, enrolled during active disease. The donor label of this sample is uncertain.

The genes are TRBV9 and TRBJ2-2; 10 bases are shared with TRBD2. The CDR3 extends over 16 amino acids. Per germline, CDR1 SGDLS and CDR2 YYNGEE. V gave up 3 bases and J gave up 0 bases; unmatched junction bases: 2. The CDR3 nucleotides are TGTGCCAGCAGCGGGGGGACTAGCGCGAACACCGGGGAGCTGTTTTTT. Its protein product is CASSGGTSANTGELFF.

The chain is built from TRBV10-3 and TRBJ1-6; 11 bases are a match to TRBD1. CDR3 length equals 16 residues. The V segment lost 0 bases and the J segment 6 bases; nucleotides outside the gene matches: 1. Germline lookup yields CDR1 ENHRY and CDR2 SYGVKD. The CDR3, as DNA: TGTGCCATCAGTGAGTCGGGACAGGGGGGTAATTCACCCCTCCACTTT. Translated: CAISESGQGGNSPLHF.

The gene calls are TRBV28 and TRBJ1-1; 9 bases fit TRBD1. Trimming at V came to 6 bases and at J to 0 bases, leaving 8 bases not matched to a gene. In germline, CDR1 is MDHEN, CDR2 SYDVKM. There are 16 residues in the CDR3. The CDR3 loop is CASRPGTGTMNTEAFF. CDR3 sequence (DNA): TGTGCCAGCAGGCCCGGGACAGGGACAATGAACACTGAAGCTTTCTTT.

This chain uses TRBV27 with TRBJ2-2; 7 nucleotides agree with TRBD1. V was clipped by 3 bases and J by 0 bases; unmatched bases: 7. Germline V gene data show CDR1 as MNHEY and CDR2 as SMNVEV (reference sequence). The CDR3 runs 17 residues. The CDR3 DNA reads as TGTGCCAGCAGTTTCTTAGCGACAGGGACGAACACCGGGGAGCTGTTTTTT. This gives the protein CASSFLATGTNTGELFF.

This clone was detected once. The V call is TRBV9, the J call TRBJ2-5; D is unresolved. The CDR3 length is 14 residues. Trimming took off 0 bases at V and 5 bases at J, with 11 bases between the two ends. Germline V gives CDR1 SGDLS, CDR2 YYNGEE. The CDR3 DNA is TGTGCCAGCAGCGTAGGGCAGGCGCCCGAGACCCAGTACTTC. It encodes CASSVGQAPETQYF.

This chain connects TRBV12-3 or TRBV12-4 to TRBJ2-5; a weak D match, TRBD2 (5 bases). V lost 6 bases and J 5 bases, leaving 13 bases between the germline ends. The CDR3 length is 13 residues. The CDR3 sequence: CASRPTSWETQYF. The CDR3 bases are TGTGCCAGCAGGCCTACTAGTTGGGAGACCCAGTACTTC.

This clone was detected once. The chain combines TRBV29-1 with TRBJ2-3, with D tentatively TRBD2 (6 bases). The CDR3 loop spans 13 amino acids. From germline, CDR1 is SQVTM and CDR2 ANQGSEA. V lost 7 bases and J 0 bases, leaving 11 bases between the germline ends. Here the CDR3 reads CSARDSSTDTQYF. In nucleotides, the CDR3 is TGCAGCGCTAGGGACTCCAGCACAGATACGCAGTATTTT.

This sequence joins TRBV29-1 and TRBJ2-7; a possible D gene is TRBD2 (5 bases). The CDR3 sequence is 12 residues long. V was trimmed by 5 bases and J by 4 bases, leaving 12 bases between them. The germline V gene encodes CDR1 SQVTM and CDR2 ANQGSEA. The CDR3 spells CSVRPPGYEQYF. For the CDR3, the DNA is TGCAGCGTTAGACCTCCGGGATACGAGCAGTACTTC.

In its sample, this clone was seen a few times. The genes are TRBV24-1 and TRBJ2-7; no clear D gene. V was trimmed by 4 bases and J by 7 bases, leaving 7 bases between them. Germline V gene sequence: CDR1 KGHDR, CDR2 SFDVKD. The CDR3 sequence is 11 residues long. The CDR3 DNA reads TGTGCCACCAGTGACCTAGAAGAGCAGTACTTC. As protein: CATSDLEEQYF.

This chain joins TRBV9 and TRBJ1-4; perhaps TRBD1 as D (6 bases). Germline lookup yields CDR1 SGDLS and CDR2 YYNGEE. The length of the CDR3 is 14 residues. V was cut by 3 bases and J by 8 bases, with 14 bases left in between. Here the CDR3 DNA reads TGTGCCAGCAGCGATAACAGGGTTGGGGAAAAACTGTTTTTT. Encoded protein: CASSDNRVGEKLFF. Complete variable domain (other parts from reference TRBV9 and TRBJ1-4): DSGVTQTPKHLITATGQRVTLRCSPRSGDLSVYWYQQSLDQGLQFLIQYYNGEERAKGNILERFSAQQFPDLHSELNLSSLELGDSALYFCASSDNRVGEKLFFGSGTQLSVL.

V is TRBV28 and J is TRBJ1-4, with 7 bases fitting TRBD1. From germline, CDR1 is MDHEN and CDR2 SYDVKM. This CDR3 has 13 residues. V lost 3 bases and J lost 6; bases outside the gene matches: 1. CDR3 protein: CASSFRGDEKLFF. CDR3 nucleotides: TGTGCCAGCAGTTTCAGGGGGGATGAAAAACTGTTTTTT.

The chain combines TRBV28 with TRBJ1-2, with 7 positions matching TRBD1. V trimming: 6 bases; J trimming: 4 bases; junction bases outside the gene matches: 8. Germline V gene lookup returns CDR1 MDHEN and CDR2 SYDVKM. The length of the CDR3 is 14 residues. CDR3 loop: CASRPTGVAYGYTF. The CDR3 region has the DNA TGTGCCAGCAGGCCAACAGGGGTGGCCTATGGCTACACCTTC.

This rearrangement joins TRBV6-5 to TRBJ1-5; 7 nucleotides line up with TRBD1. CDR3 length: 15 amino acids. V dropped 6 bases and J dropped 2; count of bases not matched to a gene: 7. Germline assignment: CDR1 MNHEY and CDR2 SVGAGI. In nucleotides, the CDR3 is TGTGCCAGCAGGCCCCAGGGGGTTGGCAATCAGCCCCAGCATTTT. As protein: CASRPQGVGNQPQHF.

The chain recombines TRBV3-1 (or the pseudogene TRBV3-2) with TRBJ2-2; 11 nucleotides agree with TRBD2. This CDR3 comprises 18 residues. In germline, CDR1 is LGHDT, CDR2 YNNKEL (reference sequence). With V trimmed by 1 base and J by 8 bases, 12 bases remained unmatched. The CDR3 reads CASSQGPLAGGASGELFF. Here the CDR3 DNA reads TGTGCCAGCAGCCAAGGGCCCCTAGCGGGAGGTGCCAGTGGGGAGCTGTTTTTT.

The CDR3 sequence: CASSYMAGGSTEAFF. CDR3 nucleotides: TGTGCCAGCAGTTACATGGCCGGGGGGAGTACTGAAGCTTTCTTT. This rearrangement joins TRBV6-2 or TRBV6-3 to TRBJ1-1, with D perhaps TRBD1 (5 bases). The V end was cut by 2 bases, the J end by 5 bases, with 15 bases between. Per germline, CDR1 MNHEY and CDR2 SVGEGT. The CDR3 loop spans 15 amino acids.